The sample holds many counts of the clone carrying this T cell receptor beta chain. Antigen unknown. The record originates from a study of response to subunit inactivated influenza vaccine. Whole-study findings and limits: It was suggested by the authors that few new T cells are recruited by each seasonal influenza vaccination.

V lost 0 bases to trimming and J lost 2 bases, with 12 bases between them. CDR1 is ENHRY and CDR2 is SYGVKD in the germline V gene. CDR3 length: 16 residues. One entry per CDR3 protein, called by TCRdb with MiXCR from the RT-PCR reads. The table includes 540,000 or so distinct CDR3 sequences, 10% to 15% detected once. This TCR was sampled from a man aged 50 or older who received an inactivated influenza vaccine. The rearrangement joins TRBV10-3 to TRBJ2-3, with D possibly TRBD2 on 5 matching bases. Sequenced here: PBMCs from blood, sampled around seven weeks after vaccination. Here the CDR3 reads CAISESGRRLTDTQYF. In nucleotides, the CDR3 is TGTGCCATCAGTGAGTCAGGGCGGAGGCTCACAGATACGCAGTATTTT.